The T cell receptor (beta chain) under discussion was sequenced for a study of graft-versus-host responses after intestinal transplantation. Looking at the study overall: As for transplant type, recipients had multivisceral, liver-intestinal, or isolated intestinal grafts. The whole recipient group had anti-thymocyte globulin induction followed by tacrolimus and steroids for roughly three years. Notes on the study in general: GvH clones surfaced in recipient marrow, some emerging earlier in ileum or blood. Declining HvG levels early post-transplant were linked to peak circulating GvH clone levels.

V lost 7 bases, J lost 5 bases, and 20 bases lay in between. This CDR3 is built from 15 residues. The germline V gene encodes CDR1 MNHEY and CDR2 SVGAGI. With regard to this clone: The target antigen is unknown.

TCRdb's table, derived via immunoSEQ multiplex PCR, lists solely in-frame clones and lacks some. The table includes about 130,000 clones, around 90% detected once. The chain joins TRBV6-5 to TRBJ2-5; perhaps TRBD2 as D (5 bases). This material consisted of unstimulated CD4+ T cells sorted from spleen or lymph node cells, taken before intestinal transplant. The TCR comes from a human donor who received an intestinal transplant. The CDR3 region has the DNA TGTGCCAGCACCTCGATCCATTCGGGGTGGGAGACCCAGTACTTC. Translated, it gives CASTSIHSGWETQYF.